This T cell receptor beta chain was recovered during a study of T cell changes during pregnancy in multiple sclerosis. This table comes from immunoSEQ multiplex PCR, and its TCRdb copy is limited to in-frame clones, with some not included. The table has approximately 69,000 clones, roughly 94% seen once. In germline, CDR1 is SGHAT, CDR2 FQDESV (reference sequence). V lost 5 bases, J lost 3 bases, and 14 bases lay in between. The CDR3 is 15 amino acids. The TCR comes from a female donor with multiple sclerosis, enrolled in a pregnancy study. V and J are TRBV11-1 and TRBJ1-3, with a possible D match to TRBD1 (5 bases). The sample was peripheral blood, taken in the third trimester of pregnancy. CDR3: CASSEMTVFGNTIYF. The CDR3 DNA sequence: TGTGCCAGCAGCGAAATGACAGTTTTTGGAAACACCATATATTTT.